This T cell receptor (beta chain) was recorded in a study of OX40 agonist ivuxolimab in advanced cancers. In the study overall: Patients were about 83% male with ages roughly 20 to 90, mean about 65. Whole-study results and caveats: At 0.1 to 3.0 mg/kg and by week 6, CD4+ and CD8+ T cells in the blood had expanded clonally.

Concerning this clone itself: Its cognate antigen is unknown.

Sequencing was performed with immunoSEQ multiplex PCR; in TCRdb, only in-frame clones are kept and a portion is missing. The sample has more than 15,000 clones; approximately 73% are singletons. CDR3 length: 17 residues. V gave up 4 bases and J gave up 0 bases, with 19 bases separating them. In germline, CDR1 is SGHVS, CDR2 FQNEAQ. Sequencing used CD4+ or CD8+ T cells sorted from blood, obtained in a trial of the OX40 agonist ivuxolimab. The clonotype was recovered from an adult with an advanced solid tumor such as melanoma, head and neck, liver or kidney cancer. This chain uses TRBV7-8 with TRBJ2-7; D call uncertain. The CDR3: CASSSGVGLSSSYEQYF. The CDR3 bases are TGTGCCAGCAGCTCTGGGGTGGGATTGTCCAGCTCCTACGAGCAGTACTTC.